Described below is a single T cell receptor beta chain sequence and its context. Its antigen remains unidentified. These data come from a study of CD4 T cells in relation to SARS-CoV-2 and coronaviruses. The wider study: No peptide or an HIV-1 Nef peptide pool served as negative control. The study, taken as a whole, reports: Samples before the pandemic and after infection were not matched within any donor. The cross-reactivity analysis covered only spike protein, not other viral proteins.

Data came from immunoSEQ multiplex PCR; TCRdb stores just in-frame clones and leaves some out. In the table there are 20,000 to 25,000 clones, approximately 84% of which are singletons. CD4+ T cells from unexposed donors were obtained before the COVID-19 pandemic (2011-2018). After 10 to 11 days of culture, CD4+ T cells were isolated. Unexposed-donor CD4+ T cells were probed with SARS-CoV-2 S/N and four cold-coronavirus spikes, cells permitting. The receptor was isolated from a human donor in good health. Sequencing was carried out using CD4+ T cells from PBMCs, cultured in vitro.

This chain's CDR3 is CATQGVGTDTQYF. The CDR3 bases are TGTGCCACCCAGGGGGTTGGTACAGATACGCAGTATTTT. The rearrangement links TRBV19 to TRBJ2-3, with TRBD1 identical over 7 bases. The CDR3 has 13 residues. Per the germline V gene, CDR1 is LNHDA and CDR2 is SQIVND (reference sequence). V trimming: 10 bases; J trimming: 3 bases; junction bases outside the gene matches: 7.